A selection of T cell receptor beta chains follows, all from one sample in a study of regulatory T cells in long-lasting Graves disease. Using its own MiXCR run on the multiplex PCR reads, TCRdb lists one record per CDR3 protein. The sample has more than 650,000 distinct CDR3 sequences; approximately 31% are singletons. The material sequenced was peripheral blood mononuclear cells (PBMCs), taken when the disease was refractory, from a patient treated with antithyroid drugs. These receptors were taken from a female donor with Graves disease. Both conserved end residues are part of each CDR3. Fields, in order: J gene, V gene, D gene, clone size, CDR3 DNA, CDR3 protein. The D gene is left open where the match is weak. Expanded clones get a size class; other rows say once, few or many, or leave the size out.

>TRBJ1-3|TRBV20-1|.|.
TGCAGTGCTACCCAAAGCTCTGGAAACACCATATATTTT
CSATQSSGNTIYF
>TRBJ1-6|TRBV10-3|.|.
TGTGCCATCAGTGAGTCGGCGGGTGGGAATTCACCCCTCCACTTT
CAISESAGGNSPLHF
>TRBJ1-2|TRBV6-5|.|many
TGTGCCAGCAGTTACGCTCGTGGGGGGTTCTATGGCTACACCTTC
CASSYARGGFYGYTF
>TRBJ2-6|TRBV12-5|.|few
TGTGCTAGTAGGGCAGGGGCTGGGGCCAACGTCCTGACTTTC
CASRAGAGANVLTF
>TRBJ2-2|TRBV30|.|few
TGTGCCTGGAGTGTACTACAGGACACCGGGGAGCTGTTTTTT
CAWSVLQDTGELFF
>TRBJ1-5|TRBV2|.|.
TGTGCCAGCACCAGACAGGAAAATCAGCCCCAGCATTTT
CASTRQENQPQHF
>TRBJ1-2|TRBV12-3/TRBV12-4|.|.
TGTGCCAGCAGTTACCGGAGGGGTGGCTACACCTTC
CASSYRRGGYTF
>TRBJ1-1|TRBV12-3/TRBV12-4|TRBD1|many
TGTGCCAGCAGTCTCCGACAGGGAGGCACTGAAGCTTTCTTT
CASSLRQGGTEAFF
>TRBJ1-1|TRBV29-1|.|.
TGCAGCGACTCCGGCGAGCCACGGAACACTGAAGCTTTCTTT
CSDSGEPRNTEAFF
>TRBJ1-2|TRBV29-1|TRBD1|.
TGCAGCGTAGCCGGGACAGGGGGCGATGGCTACACCTTC
CSVAGTGGDGYTF
>TRBJ1-5|TRBV6-1|.|many
TGTGCCAGCAGTGTTGGCAAGGGGGTTGTCAGTCAGCCCCAGCATTTT
CASSVGKGVVSQPQHF
>TRBJ1-5|TRBV10-2|TRBD1|.
TGCGCCAGCAGTGAGTCGGGGACAGGCAATCAGCCCCAGCATTTT
CASSESGTGNQPQHF
>TRBJ2-7|TRBV5-1|TRBD1|.
TGCGCCAGCAGCTCCAGGGGGACAGGGGGCTTCGAGCAGTACTTC
CASSSRGTGGFEQYF
>TRBJ1-2|TRBV5-1|TRBD1|few
TGCGCCAGCAGCGTGGGACAGGTCTATGGCTACACCTTC
CASSVGQVYGYTF
>TRBJ2-7|TRBV6-1|.|.
TGTGCCAGCAGGACTACCGGAAATACCTACGAGCAGTACTTC
CASRTTGNTYEQYF
>TRBJ2-5|TRBV19|.|.
TGTGCCAGTAGTATCGGCGGGGTCCAAGAGACCCAGTACTTC
CASSIGGVQETQYF
>TRBJ2-2|TRBV6-2/TRBV6-3|TRBD2|once
TGTGCCAGCAGTGAACGGACTAGCGGCACCGGGGAGCTGTTTTTT
CASSERTSGTGELFF
>TRBJ1-1|TRBV12-3/TRBV12-4|.|.
TGTGCCAGCAATCATGCGGGACGGAACACTGAAGCTTTCTTT
CASNHAGRNTEAFF
>TRBJ1-5|TRBV19|.|.
TGTGCCAGTAGTATAGGGGGACTGTTACTTCAGCCCCAGCATTTT
CASSIGGLLLQPQHF
>TRBJ2-6|TRBV7-6|TRBD1|.
TGTGCCAGCAGCTTAACCCCAGGGGGCAGGGGGCGCCGAACTGGGGCCAACGTCCTGACTTTC
CASSLTPGGRGRRTGANVLTF
>TRBJ1-3|TRBV6-5|TRBD1|.
TGTGCCATCAGTGACTCGACAGGGGGAGGTGGAAACACCATATATTTT
CAISDSTGGGGNTIYF
>TRBJ2-7|TRBV7-9|.|.
TGTGCCAGCAGCCCCACCGAGCAGGGACTTAGGTACGAGCAGTACTTC
CASSPTEQGLRYEQYF
>TRBJ2-3|TRBV20-1|.|.
TGCAGTGCGACTACAGCACCAGGGGGCACAGATACGCAGTATTTT
CSATTAPGGTDTQYF
>TRBJ1-2|TRBV12-3/TRBV12-4|TRBD1|.
TGTGCCAGCAGTGCGTACAGGGGTGGCTCCTATGGCTACACCTTC
CASSAYRGGSYGYTF
>TRBJ2-1|TRBV10-1|TRBD1|few
TGCGCCAGCAGTGAGCCACTGAACTGGACAGGGAGGAATGAGCAGTTCTTC
CASSEPLNWTGRNEQFF
>TRBJ2-5|TRBV4-1|.|.
TGCGCCAGCAGCCTCGGAGGAGAAGAAGAGACCCAGTACTTC
CASSLGGEEETQYF
>TRBJ2-6|TRBV28|TRBD1|few
TGTGCCAGCAGGGAACAGGGGGTCGGCTCTGGGGCCAACGTCCTGACTTTC
CASREQGVGSGANVLTF
>TRBJ1-1|TRBV6-9|TRBD1|.
TGTGCCAGCAGTTACAGAGCAGGGGGGGGTGGCGCTTTCTTT
CASSYRAGGGGAFF
>TRBJ1-1|TRBV28|.|.
TGTGCCAGCAGTTTGAGGTGCGGATGGGCTGAAGCTTTCTTT
CASSLRCGWAEAFF
>TRBJ1-1|TRBV2|.|many
TGTGCCAGCAGTGAAATGCAGGGCATGAACACTGAAGCTTTCTTT
CASSEMQGMNTEAFF
>TRBJ2-7|TRBV20-1|TRBD1|few
TGCAGTGCCACATCTGGGACAGGTGGGACCTACGAGCAGTACTTC
CSATSGTGGTYEQYF
>TRBJ2-2|TRBV20-1|.|.
TGCAGTGCTAGTGGTAGCGTCGGGGAGCTGTTTTTT
CSASGSVGELFF
>TRBJ1-1|TRBV28|.|few
TGTGCCAGCAGCCATTTAGAATGGGACACGCCTGAAGCTTTCTTT
CASSHLEWDTPEAFF
>TRBJ1-6|TRBV6-5|.|many
TGTGCCAGCAGTTACTCGGGTGGCAATTCACCCCTCCACTTT
CASSYSGGNSPLHF
>TRBJ1-2|TRBV6-5|.|few
TGTGCCAGCAGTTACGGAGGTGTCTATGGCTACACCTTC
CASSYGGVYGYTF
>TRBJ2-5|TRBV3-1|.|few
TGTGCCAGCAGCCAAGATCGCAGGACGGCCCAAGAGACCCAGTACTTC
CASSQDRRTAQETQYF
>TRBJ1-6|TRBV6-1|.|.
TGTGCCAGCAGCCCCATGGCAGACCTTAATTCACCCCTCCACTTT
CASSPMADLNSPLHF
>TRBJ1-1|TRBV18|.|few
TGTGCCAGCTCACCACCTGGCGGGGGGCGACGGTCCAGTGAAGCTTTCTTT
CASSPPGGGRRSSEAFF
>TRBJ2-6|TRBV12-3/TRBV12-4|.|.
TGTGCCAGCAGCGTCGTTTCGGGGTCAGCCAACGTCCTGACTTTC
CASSVVSGSANVLTF
>TRBJ2-7|TRBV10-3|.|many
TGTGCCATCAGTGAGTTGAAGGACGTACTTTCCTACGAGCAGTACTTC
CAISELKDVLSYEQYF
>TRBJ1-4|TRBV20-1|.|few
TGCAGTGCTAGAAGTCCCGACAGGCTTGCAACTAATGAAAAACTGTTTTTT
CSARSPDRLATNEKLFF
>TRBJ2-7|TRBV20-1|TRBD2|many
TGCAGTGCTAGACCCCGGACTAGCGGGAGCTACGAGCAGTACTTC
CSARPRTSGSYEQYF
>TRBJ1-3|TRBV9|.|few
TGTGCCAGCAGCGGCTCGACAGGCCTCTCTGGAAACACCATATATTTT
CASSGSTGLSGNTIYF
>TRBJ2-5|TRBV30|.|.
TGTGCCTGGAGGCCCAGGGGTCGGGGGGTGACCCAGTACTTC
CAWRPRGRGVTQYF
>TRBJ2-7|TRBV5-1|TRBD2|.
TGCGCCAGCAGCTTTCAACTAGCGGGAGACCAGCAGTACTTC
CASSFQLAGDQQYF
>TRBJ1-1|TRBV6-2/TRBV6-3|.|.
TGTGCCAGCAGTTACGAAGCCGAGGGCTCTGAAGCTTTCTTT
CASSYEAEGSEAFF
>TRBJ2-5|TRBV20-1|.|few
TGCAGTGCTAGTTTACTAGCTCGCTCCCAAGAGACCCAGTACTTC
CSASLLARSQETQYF
>TRBJ2-7|TRBV7-6|TRBD2|.
TGTGCCAGCAGCCCGATAGGGACAAGCGGGAGTAAATACGAGCAGTACTTC
CASSPIGTSGSKYEQYF
>TRBJ1-1|TRBV5-6|.|.
TGTGCCAGCAGCTTGGCGTTGACACAACAATTCATGAACACTGAAGCTTTCTTT
CASSLALTQQFMNTEAFF
>TRBJ2-7|TRBV3-1|.|.
TGTGCCAGCAGCCAAGGGGGTTTGCCTAGTGAGGAGCAGTACTTC
CASSQGGLPSEEQYF
>TRBJ1-1|TRBV18|.|.
TGTGCCAGCTCACCACCGATACAGGGTACTGAAGCTTTCTTT
CASSPPIQGTEAFF